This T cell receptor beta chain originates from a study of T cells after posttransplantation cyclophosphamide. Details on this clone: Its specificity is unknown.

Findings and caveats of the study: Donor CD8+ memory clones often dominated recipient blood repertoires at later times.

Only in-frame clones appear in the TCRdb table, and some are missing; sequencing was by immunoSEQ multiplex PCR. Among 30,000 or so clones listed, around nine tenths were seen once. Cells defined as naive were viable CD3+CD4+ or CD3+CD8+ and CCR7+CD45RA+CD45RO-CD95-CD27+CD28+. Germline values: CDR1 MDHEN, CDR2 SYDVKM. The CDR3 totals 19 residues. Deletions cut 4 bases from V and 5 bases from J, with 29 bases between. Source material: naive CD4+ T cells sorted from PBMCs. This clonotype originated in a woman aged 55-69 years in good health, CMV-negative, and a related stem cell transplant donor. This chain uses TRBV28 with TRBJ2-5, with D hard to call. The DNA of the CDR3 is TGTGCCAGCAGTTGTGCTCGTTCCCGAGAGTTGTGTGTGTTGGAGACCCAGTACTTC. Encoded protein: CASSCARSRELCVLETQYF. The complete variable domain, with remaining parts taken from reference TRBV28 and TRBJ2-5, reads DVKVTQSSRYLVKRTGEKVFLECVQDMDHENMFWYRQDPGLGLRLIYFSYDVKMKEKGDIPEGYSVSREKKERFSLILESASTNQTSMYLCASSCARSRELCVLETQYFGPGTRLLVL.